This T cell receptor beta chain was sequenced for a study of identical twins. TCRdb re-derived calls from the 5' RACE reads in MiXCR, one entry per CDR3 protein. The sample holds some 690,000 distinct CDR3 sequences, 21% seen once. The CDR3 is 15 residues long. Germline values: CDR1 SGHTA, CDR2 FQGNSA. V shed 4 bases, J shed 10 bases, and the junction held 10 bases outside the gene matches. These data were also filed under a second study, of T cells expressing NK-cell markers.

The rearrangement links TRBV7-2 to TRBJ2-1; 10 bases fit TRBD2. This receptor was obtained from a woman between 18 and 30 years old in good health. Source material: PBMCs. CDR3 sequence (DNA): TGTGCCAGCAGCTCAGAGGGCCCTAGCGGGAGAGAGCAGTTCTTC. Its translation is CASSSEGPSGREQFF.